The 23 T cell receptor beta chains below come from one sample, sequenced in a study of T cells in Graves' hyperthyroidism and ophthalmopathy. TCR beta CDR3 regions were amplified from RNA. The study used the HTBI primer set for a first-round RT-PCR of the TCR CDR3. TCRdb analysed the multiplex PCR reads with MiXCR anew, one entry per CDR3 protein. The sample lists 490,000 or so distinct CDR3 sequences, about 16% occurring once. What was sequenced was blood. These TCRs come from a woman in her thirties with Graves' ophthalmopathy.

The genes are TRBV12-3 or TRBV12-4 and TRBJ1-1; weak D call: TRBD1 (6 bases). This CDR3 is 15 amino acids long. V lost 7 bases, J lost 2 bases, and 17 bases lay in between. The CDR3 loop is CASIGGAYLNTEAFF. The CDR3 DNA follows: TGTGCCAGCATCGGGGGCGCCTATTTAAACACTGAAGCTTTCTTT.

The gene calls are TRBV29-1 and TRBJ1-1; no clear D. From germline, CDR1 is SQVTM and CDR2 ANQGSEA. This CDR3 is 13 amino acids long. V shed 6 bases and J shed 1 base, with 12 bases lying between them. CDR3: CSVPRAKNTEAFF. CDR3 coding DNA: TGCAGCGTACCCAGAGCCAAGAACACTGAAGCTTTCTTT.

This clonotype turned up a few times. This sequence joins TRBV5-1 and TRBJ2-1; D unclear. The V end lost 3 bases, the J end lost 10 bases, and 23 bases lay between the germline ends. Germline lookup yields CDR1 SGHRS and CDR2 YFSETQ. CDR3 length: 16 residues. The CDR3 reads CASSYSRLGQQGEQFF. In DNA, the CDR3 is TGCGCCAGCAGCTATTCCAGGTTAGGGCAACAAGGGGAGCAGTTCTTC.

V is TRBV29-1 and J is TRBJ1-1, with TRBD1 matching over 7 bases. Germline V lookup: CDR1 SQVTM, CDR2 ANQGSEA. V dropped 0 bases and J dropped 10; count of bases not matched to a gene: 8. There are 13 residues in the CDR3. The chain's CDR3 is CSVEDRQGKAAFF. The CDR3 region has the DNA TGCAGCGTTGAAGATCGACAGGGAAAAGCAGCTTTCTTT.

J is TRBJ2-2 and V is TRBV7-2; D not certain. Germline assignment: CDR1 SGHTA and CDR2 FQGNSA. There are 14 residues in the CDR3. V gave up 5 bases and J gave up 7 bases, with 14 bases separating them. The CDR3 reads CASSLLGDVGELFF. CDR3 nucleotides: TGTGCCAGCAGCCTTCTTGGGGATGTCGGGGAGCTGTTTTTT.

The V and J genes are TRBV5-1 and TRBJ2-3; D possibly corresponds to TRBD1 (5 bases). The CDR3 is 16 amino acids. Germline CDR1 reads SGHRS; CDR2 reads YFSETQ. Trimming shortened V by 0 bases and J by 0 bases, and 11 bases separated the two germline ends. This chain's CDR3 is CASSLVDRPSTDTQYF. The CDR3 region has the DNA TGCGCCAGCAGCTTGGTAGACAGACCTAGCACAGATACGCAGTATTTT.

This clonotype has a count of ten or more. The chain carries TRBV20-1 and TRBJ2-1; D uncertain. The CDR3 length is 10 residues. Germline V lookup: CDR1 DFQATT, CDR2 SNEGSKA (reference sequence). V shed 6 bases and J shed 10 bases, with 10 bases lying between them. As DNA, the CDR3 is TGCAGTGCAGAGAGAGAGGAGCAGTTCTTC. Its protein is CSAEREEQFF.

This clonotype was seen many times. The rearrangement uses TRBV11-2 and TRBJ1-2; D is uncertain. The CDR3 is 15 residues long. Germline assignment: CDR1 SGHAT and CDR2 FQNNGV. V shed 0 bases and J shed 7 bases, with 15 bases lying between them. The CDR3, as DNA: TGTGCCAGCAGCTTAGAGGGCAGCCCCCTCTCTGGCTACACCTTC. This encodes CASSLEGSPLSGYTF.

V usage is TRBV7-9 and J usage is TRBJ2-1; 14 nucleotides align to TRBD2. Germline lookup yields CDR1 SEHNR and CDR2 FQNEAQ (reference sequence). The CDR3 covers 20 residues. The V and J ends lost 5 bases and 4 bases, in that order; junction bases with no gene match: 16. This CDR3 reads CASSQTGLAGGRTFYNEQFF. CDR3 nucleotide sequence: TGTGCCAGCAGCCAAACTGGACTAGCGGGAGGCCGTACCTTTTACAATGAGCAGTTCTTC.

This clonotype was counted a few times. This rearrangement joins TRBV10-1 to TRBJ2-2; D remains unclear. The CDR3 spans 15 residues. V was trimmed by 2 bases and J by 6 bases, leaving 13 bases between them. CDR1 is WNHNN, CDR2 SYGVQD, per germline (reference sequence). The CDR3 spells CASSETSLRSGELFF. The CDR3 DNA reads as TGCGCCAGCAGTGAGACCAGTTTAAGGTCCGGGGAGCTGTTTTTT.

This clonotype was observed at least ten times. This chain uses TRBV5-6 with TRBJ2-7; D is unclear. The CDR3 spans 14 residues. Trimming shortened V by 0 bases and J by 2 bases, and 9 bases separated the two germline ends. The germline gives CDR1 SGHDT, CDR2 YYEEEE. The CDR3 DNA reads TGTGCCAGCAGCTTGGGCGACGGAGCCTACGAGCAGTACTTC. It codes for CASSLGDGAYEQYF.

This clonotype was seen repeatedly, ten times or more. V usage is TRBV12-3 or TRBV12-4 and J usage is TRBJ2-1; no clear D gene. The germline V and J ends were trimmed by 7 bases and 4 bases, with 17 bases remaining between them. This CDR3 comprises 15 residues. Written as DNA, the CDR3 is TGTGCCAGCACCTTGGGCGGAACTCCTTACAATGAGCAGTTCTTC. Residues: CASTLGGTPYNEQFF.

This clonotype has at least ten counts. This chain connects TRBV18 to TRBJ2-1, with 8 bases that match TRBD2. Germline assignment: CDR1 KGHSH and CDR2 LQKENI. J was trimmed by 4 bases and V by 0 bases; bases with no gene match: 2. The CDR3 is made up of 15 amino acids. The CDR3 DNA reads TGTGCCAGCTCACCACCGGCTAGCGGGTACAATGAGCAGTTCTTC. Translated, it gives CASSPPASGYNEQFF.

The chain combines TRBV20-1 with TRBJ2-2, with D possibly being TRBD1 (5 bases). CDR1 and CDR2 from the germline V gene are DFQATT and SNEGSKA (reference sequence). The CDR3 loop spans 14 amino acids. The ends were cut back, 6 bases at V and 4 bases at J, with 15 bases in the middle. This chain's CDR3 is CSAPMAGPTGELFF. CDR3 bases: TGCAGTGCGCCCATGGCAGGGCCCACCGGGGAGCTGTTTTTT.

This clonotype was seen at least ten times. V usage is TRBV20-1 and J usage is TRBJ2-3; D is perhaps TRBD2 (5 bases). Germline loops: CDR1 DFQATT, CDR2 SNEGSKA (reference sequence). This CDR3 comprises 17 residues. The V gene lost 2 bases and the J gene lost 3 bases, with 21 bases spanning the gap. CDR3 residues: CSARPQFRGDETDTQYF. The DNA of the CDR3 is TGCAGTGCTAGACCCCAATTCCGGGGTGACGAAACAGATACGCAGTATTTT.

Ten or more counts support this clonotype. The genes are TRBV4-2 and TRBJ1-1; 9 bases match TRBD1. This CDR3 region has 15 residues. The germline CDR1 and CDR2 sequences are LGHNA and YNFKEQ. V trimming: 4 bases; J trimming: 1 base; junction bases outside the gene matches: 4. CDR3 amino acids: CASSREGQGNTEAFF. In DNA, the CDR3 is TGTGCCAGCAGCCGGGAGGGACAGGGGAACACTGAAGCTTTCTTT.

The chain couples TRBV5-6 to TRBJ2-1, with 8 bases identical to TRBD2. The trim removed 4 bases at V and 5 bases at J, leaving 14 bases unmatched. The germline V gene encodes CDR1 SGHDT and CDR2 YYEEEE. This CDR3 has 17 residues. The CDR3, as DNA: TGTGCCAGCAGCCCGGATCAAGCGGGAGTTTGGGACAATGAGCAGTTCTTC. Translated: CASSPDQAGVWDNEQFF.

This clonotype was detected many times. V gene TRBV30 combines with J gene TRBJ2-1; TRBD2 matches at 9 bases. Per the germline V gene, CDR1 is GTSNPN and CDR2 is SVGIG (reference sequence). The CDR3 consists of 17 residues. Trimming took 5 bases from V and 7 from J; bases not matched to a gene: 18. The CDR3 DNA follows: TGTGCCTGGGCGCGGGAGGGCCCAAATGAAGGGTGGAATGAGCAGTTCTTC. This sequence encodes CAWAREGPNEGWNEQFF.

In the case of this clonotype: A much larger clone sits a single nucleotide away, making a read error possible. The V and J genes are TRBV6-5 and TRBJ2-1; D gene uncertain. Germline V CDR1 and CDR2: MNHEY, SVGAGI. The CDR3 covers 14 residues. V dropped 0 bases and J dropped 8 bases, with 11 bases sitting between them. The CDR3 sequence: CASSYSRSGDEQFF. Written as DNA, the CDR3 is TGTGCCAGCAGTTACTCTCGGTCTGGTGATGAGCAGTTCTTC.

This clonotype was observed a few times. The DNA for the CDR3 is TGTGCCAGCACACCCTCGAGGCGGGGAAACTACGAGCAGTACTTC. It specifies CASTPSRRGNYEQYF. The J gene is TRBJ2-7, the V gene TRBV12-3 or TRBV12-4; D perhaps matches TRBD2 (6 bases). This CDR3 is built from 15 residues. Trimming removed 7 bases from V and 3 bases from J, with 19 bases in between.

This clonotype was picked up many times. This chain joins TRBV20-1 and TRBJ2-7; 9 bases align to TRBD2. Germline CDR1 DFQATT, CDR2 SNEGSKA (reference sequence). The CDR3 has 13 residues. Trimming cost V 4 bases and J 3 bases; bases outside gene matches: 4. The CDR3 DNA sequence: TGCAGTGCTAATAGCGGGAGTATCTACGAGCAGTACTTC. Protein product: CSANSGSIYEQYF.

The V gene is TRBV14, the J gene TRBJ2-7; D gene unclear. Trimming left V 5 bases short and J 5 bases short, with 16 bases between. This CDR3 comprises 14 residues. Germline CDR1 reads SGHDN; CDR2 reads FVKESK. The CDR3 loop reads CASSSKQERNEQYF. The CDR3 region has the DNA TGTGCCAGCAGCTCGAAGCAGGAGAGGAACGAGCAGTACTTC.

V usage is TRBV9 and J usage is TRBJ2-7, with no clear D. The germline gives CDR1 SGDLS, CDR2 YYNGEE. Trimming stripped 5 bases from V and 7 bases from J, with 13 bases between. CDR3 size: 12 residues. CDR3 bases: TGTGCCAGCAGTACCGGTGGTCCAGAGCAGTACTTC. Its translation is CASSTGGPEQYF.